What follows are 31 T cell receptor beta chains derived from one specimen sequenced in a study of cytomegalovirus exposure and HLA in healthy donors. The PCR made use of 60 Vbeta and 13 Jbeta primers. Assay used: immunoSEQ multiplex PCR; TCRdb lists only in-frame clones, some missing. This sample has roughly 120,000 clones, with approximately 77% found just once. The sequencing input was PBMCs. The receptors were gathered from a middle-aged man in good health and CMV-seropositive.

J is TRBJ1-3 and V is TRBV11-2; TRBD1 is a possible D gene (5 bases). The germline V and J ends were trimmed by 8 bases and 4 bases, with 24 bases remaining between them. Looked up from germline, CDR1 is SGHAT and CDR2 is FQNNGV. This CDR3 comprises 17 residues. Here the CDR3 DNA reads TGTGCCAGCTGCCCGTTGGGCCGGAGGGGAGCCGGAAACACCATATATTTT. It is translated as CASCPLGRRGAGNTIYF.

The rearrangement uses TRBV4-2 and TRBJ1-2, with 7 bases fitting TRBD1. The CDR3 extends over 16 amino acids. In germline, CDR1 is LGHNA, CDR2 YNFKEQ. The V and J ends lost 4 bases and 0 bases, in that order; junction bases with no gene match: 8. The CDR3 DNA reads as TGTGCCAGCAGCCCATACGGGACAGCTCCTAACTATGGCTACACCTTC. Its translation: CASSPYGTAPNYGYTF.

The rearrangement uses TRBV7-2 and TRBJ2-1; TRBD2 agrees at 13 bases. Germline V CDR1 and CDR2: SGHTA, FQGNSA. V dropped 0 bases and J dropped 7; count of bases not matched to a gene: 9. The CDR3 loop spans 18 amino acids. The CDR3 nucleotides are TGTGCCAGCAGCTTAGCGGGCCAGCGGGGACTAGCGGGAAATGAGCAGTTCTTC. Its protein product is CASSLAGQRGLAGNEQFF.

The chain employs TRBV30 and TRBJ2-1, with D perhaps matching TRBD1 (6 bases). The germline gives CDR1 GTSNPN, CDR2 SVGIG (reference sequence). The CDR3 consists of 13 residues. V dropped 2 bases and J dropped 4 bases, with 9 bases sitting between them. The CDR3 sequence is CAWSQGHYNEQFF. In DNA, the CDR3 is TGTGCCTGGAGTCAGGGGCATTACAATGAGCAGTTCTTC.

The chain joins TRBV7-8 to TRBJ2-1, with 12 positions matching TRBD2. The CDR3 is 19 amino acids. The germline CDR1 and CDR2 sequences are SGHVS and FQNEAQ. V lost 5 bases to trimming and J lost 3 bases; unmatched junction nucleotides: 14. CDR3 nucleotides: TGTGCCAGCAGCATACCGACTAGCGGGGGCCACTCGTTCTACAATGAGCAGTTCTTC. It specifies CASSIPTSGGHSFYNEQFF.

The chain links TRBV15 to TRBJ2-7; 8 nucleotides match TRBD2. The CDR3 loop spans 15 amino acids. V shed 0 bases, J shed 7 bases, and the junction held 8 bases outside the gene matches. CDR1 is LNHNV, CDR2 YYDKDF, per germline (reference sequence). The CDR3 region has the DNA TGTGCCACCAGCAGAGAAATTGCGGGGGGCGCTGAGCAGTACTTC. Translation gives CATSREIAGGAEQYF.

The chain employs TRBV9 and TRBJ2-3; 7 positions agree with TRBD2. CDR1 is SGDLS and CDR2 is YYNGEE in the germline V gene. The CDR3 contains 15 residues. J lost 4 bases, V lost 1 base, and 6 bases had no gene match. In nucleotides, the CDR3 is TGTGCCAGCAGCGTATCTAGCGGAGGAGCAGATACGCAGTATTTT. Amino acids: CASSVSSGGADTQYF.

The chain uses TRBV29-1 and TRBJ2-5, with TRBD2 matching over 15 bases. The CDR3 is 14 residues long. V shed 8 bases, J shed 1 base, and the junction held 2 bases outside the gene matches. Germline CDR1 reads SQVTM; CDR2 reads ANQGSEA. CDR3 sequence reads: CSMGLAGGQETQYF. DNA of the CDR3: TGCAGCATGGGACTAGCGGGGGGCCAAGAGACCCAGTACTTC.

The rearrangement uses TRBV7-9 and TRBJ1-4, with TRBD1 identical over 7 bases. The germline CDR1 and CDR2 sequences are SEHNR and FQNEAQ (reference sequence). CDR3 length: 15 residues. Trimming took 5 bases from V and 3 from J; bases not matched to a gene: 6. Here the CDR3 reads CASSITGVANEKLFF. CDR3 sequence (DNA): TGTGCCAGCAGCATTACAGGGGTGGCTAATGAAAAACTGTTTTTT.

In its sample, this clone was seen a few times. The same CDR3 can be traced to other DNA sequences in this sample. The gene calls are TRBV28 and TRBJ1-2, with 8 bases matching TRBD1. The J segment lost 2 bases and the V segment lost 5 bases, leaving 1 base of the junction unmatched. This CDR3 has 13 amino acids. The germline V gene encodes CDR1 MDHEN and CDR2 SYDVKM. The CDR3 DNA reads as TGTGCCAGCAGTCGGACAGGGAACTATGGCTACACCTTC. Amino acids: CASSRTGNYGYTF.

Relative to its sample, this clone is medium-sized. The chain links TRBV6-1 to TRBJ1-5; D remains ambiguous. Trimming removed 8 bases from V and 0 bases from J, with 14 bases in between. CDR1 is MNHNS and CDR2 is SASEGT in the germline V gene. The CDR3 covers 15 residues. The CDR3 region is CASLASPNSNQPQHF. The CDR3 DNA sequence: TGTGCCAGCCTAGCCTCGCCTAATAGCAATCAGCCCCAGCATTTT.

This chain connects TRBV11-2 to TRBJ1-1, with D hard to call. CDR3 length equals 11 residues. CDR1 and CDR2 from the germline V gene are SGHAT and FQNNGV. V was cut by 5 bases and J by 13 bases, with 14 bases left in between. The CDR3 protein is CASSEGGLVFF. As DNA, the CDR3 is TGTGCCAGCAGCGAGGGCGGGTTGGTTTTCTTT.

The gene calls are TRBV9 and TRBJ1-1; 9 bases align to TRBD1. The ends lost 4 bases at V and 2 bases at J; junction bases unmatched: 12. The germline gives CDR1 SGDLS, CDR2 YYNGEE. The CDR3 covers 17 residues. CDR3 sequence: CASSLKDRGAGNTEAFF. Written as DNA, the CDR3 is TGTGCCAGCAGCCTGAAGGACAGGGGAGCAGGTAACACTGAAGCTTTCTTT. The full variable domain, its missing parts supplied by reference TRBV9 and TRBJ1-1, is DSGVTQTPKHLITATGQRVTLRCSPRSGDLSVYWYQQSLDQGLQFLIQYYNGEERAKGNILERFSAQQFPDLHSELNLSSLELGDSALYFCASSLKDRGAGNTEAFFGQGTRLTVV.

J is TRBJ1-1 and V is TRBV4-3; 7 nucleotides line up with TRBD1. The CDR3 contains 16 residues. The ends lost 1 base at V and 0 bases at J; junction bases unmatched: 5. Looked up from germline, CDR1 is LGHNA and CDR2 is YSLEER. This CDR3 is CASSQGSDRLNTEAFF. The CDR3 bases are TGCGCCAGCAGCCAAGGTTCGGACAGGTTGAACACTGAAGCTTTCTTT.

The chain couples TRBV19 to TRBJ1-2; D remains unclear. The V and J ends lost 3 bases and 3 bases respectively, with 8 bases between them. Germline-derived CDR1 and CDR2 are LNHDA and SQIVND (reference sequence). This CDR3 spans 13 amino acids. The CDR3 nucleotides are TGTGCCAGTAGTATTTCCCAGGACTATGGCTACACCTTC. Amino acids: CASSISQDYGYTF.

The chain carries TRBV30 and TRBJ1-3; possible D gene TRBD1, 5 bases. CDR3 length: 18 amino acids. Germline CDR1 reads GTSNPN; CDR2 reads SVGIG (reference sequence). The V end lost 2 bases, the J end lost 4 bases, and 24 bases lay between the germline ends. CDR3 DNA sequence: TGTGCCTGGAGTTCTACTACGGGACTGGGCTGGTCCGGAAACACCATATATTTT. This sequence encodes CAWSSTTGLGWSGNTIYF.

The CDR3 DNA is TGTGCCAGCAGCTTGGGCGGCAGGGGGTTCACAGATACGCAGTATTTT. Its translation: CASSLGGRGFTDTQYF. The chain is built from TRBV5-8 and TRBJ2-3, with 7 nucleotides matching TRBD1. The CDR3 runs to 16 residues. Germline V gene lookup returns CDR1 SGHTS and CDR2 YDEGEE. The J segment lost 2 bases and the V segment lost 0 bases, leaving 6 bases of the junction unmatched.

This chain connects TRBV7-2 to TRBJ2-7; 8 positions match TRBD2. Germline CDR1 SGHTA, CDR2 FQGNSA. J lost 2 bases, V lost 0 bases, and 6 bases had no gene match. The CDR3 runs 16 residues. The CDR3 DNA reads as TGTGCCAGCAGCTTAGCGGCCACTAGCGGAACCTACGAGCAGTACTTC. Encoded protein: CASSLAATSGTYEQYF. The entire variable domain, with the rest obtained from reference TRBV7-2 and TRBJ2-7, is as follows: GAGVSQSPSNKVTEKGKDVELRCDPISGHTALYWYRQSLGQGLEFLIYFQGNSAPDKSGLPSDRFSAERTGGSVSTLTIQRTQQEDSAVYLCASSLAATSGTYEQYFGPGTRLTVT.

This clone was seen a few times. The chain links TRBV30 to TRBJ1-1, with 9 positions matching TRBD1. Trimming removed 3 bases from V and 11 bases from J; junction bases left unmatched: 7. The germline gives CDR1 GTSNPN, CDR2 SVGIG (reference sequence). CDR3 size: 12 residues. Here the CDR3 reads CAWRSQGAPAFF. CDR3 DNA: TGTGCCTGGAGATCACAGGGGGCGCCGGCTTTCTTT.

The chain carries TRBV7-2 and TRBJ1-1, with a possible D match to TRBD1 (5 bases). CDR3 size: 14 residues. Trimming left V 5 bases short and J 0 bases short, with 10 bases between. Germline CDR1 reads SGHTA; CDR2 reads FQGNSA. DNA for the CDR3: TGTGCCAGCAGCACGGGACTTCTGAACACTGAAGCTTTCTTT. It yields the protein CASSTGLLNTEAFF.

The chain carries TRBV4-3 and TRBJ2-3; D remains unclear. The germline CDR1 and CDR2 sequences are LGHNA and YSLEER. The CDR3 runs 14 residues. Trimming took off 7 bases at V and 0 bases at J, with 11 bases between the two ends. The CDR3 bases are TGCGCCAGCAAATCAGCGCTTAGCACAGATACGCAGTATTTT. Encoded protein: CASKSALSTDTQYF.

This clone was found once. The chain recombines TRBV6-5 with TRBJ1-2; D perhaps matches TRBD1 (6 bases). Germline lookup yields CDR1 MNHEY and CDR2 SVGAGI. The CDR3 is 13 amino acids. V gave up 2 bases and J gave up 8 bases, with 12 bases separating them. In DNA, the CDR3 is TGTGCCAGCAGTTACGACACAGGGAAAGGCTACACCTTC. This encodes CASSYDTGKGYTF.

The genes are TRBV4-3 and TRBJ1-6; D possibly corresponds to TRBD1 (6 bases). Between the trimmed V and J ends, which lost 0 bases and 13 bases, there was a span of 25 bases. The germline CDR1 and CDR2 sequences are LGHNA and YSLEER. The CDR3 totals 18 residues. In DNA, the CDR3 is TGCGCCAGCAGCCAAGAGGTCCCGGGACAACCCCTTTCTGGGCCCCTCCACTTT. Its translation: CASSQEVPGQPLSGPLHF.

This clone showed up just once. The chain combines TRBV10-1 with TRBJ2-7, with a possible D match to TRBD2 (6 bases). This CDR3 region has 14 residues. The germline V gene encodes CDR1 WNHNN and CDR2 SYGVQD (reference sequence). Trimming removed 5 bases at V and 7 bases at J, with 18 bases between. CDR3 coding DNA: TGCGCCAGCAGTAGTCTTCGGGGGACGGGGGAGCAGTACTTC. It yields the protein CASSSLRGTGEQYF.

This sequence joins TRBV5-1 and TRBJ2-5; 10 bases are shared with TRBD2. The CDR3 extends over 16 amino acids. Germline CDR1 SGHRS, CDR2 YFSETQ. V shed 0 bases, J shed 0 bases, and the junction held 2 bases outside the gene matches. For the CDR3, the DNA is TGCGCCAGCAGCTTGGGTCTAGCGGGGGACCAAGAGACCCAGTACTTC. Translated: CASSLGLAGDQETQYF.

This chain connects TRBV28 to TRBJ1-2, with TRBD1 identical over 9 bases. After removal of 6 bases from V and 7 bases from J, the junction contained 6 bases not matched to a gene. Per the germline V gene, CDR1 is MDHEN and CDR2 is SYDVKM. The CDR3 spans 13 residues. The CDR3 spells CASRGDRVGGYTF. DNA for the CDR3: TGTGCCAGCAGGGGGGACAGGGTTGGTGGCTACACCTTC.

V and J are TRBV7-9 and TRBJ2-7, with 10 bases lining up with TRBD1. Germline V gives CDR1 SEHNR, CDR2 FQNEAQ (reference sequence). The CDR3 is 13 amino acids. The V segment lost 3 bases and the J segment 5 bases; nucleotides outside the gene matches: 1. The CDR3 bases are TGTGCCAGCAGCTTTGGGACAGGGGACGAGCAGTACTTC. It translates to CASSFGTGDEQYF.

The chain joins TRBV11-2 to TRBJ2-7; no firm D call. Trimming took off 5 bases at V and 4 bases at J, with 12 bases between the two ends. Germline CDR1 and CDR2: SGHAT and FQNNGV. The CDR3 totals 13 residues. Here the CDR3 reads CASSRTTGYEQYF. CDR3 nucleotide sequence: TGTGCCAGCAGCCGCACAACGGGTTACGAGCAGTACTTC. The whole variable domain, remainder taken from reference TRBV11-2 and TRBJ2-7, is EAGVAQSPRYKIIEKRQSVAFWCNPISGHATLYWYQQILGQGPKLLIQFQNNGVVDDSQLPKDRFSAERLKGVDSTLKIQPAKLEDSAVYLCASSRTTGYEQYFGPGTRLTVT.

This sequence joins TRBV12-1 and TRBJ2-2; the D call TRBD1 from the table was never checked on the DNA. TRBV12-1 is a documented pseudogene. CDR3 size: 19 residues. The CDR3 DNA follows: TGTGCCAGCAGCTTTGCGTCACAGGGGGACTCACCAAACACCGGGGAGCTGTTTTTT. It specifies CASSFASQGDSPNTGELFF.

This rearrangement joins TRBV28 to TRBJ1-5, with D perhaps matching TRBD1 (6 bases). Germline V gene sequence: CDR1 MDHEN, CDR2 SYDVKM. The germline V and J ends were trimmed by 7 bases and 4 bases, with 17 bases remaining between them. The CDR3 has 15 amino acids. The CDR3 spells CASKSPQGRNQPQHF. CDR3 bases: TGTGCCAGCAAGTCTCCACAGGGAAGGAATCAGCCCCAGCATTTT.

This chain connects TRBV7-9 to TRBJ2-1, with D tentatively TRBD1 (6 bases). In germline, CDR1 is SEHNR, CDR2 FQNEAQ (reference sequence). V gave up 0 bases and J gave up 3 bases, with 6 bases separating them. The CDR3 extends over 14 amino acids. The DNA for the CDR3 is TGTGCCAGCAGCTTAGCGGGACACTACAATGAGCAGTTCTTC. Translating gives CASSLAGHYNEQFF.